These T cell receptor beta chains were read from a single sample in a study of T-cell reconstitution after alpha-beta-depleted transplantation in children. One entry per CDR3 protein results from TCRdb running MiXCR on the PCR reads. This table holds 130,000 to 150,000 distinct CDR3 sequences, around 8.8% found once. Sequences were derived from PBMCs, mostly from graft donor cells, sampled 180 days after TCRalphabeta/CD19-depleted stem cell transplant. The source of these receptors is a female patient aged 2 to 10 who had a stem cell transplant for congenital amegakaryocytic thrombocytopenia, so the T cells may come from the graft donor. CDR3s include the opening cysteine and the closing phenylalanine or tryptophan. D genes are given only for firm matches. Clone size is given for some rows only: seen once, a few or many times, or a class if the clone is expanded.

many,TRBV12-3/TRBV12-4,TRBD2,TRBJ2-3,CASSYTSGYTDTQYF,TGTGCCAGCAGTTACACTAGCGGCTACACAGATACGCAGTATTTT
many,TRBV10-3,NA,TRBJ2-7,CAISEGLDTSRQYF,TGTGCCATCAGTGAGGGACTTGATACGAGCCGGCAGTACTTC
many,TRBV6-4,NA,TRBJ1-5,CASIYNRMDQPQHF,TGTGCCAGCATCTACAACAGGATGGATCAGCCCCAGCATTTT
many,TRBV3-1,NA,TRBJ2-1,CASSQDFYTLYNEQFF,TGTGCCAGCAGCCAAGATTTTTATACCCTATACAATGAGCAGTTCTTC
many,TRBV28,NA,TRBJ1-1,CASTVNTEAFF,TGTGCCAGCACCGTGAACACTGAAGCTTTCTTT
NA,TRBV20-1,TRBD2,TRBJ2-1,CSARDLRGLGNYNEQFF,TGCAGTGCTAGAGATCTCCGGGGACTAGGGAACTACAATGAGCAGTTCTTC
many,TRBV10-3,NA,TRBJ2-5,CAIKGLEVQETQYF,TGTGCCATCAAAGGTTTAGAGGTCCAAGAGACCCAGTACTTC
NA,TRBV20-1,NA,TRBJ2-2,CSARYLSGTSNTGELFF,TGCAGTGCTAGATATCTGTCCGGGACATCGAACACCGGGGAGCTGTTTTTT
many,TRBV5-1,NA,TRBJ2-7,CASSLEGFISYEQYF,TGCGCCAGCAGCTTGGAAGGGTTCATCTCCTACGAGCAGTACTTC
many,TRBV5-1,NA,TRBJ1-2,CASSLGSGIYGYTF,TGCGCCAGCAGCTTGGGGAGTGGTATCTATGGCTACACCTTC
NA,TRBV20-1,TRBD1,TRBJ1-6,CSRDSLHSPLHF,TGCAGCCGGGACAGCCTTCATTCACCCCTCCACTTT
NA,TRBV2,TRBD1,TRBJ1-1,CASSRDRKNTEAFF,TGTGCCAGCAGTAGGGACAGGAAGAACACTGAAGCTTTCTTT
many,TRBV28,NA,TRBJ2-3,CASSLSQLGGADTQYF,TGTGCCAGCAGTTTATCCCAGCTCGGGGGCGCAGATACGCAGTATTTT
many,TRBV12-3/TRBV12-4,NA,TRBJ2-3,CASSRDREDTQYF,TGTGCCAGCAGCCGGGACCGAGAGGATACGCAGTATTTT
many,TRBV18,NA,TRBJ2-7,CASSPWGTGSYEQYF,TGTGCCAGCTCACCATGGGGCACAGGGTCCTACGAGCAGTACTTC
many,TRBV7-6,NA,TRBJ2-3,CASSLATFTDTQYF,TGTGCCAGCAGCTTAGCCACCTTCACAGATACGCAGTATTTT
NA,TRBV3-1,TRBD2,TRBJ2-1,CASSPRRETYNEQFF,TGTGCCAGCAGCCCACGGCGGGAGACCTACAATGAGCAGTTCTTC
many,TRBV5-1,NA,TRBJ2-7,CASSRDGTYEQYF,TGCGCCAGCAGCCGGGACGGAACTTACGAGCAGTACTTC
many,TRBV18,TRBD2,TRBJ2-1,CASSPRGLAGAGEQFF,TGTGCCAGCTCACCGCGGGGACTAGCGGGAGCCGGAGAGCAGTTCTTC
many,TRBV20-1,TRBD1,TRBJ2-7,CSAREDRIRYEQYF,TGCAGTGCTAGAGAGGACAGGATACGCTACGAGCAGTACTTC
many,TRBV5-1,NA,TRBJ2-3,CASSNPGRTDTQYF,TGCGCCAGCAGCAATCCGGGACGGACAGATACGCAGTATTTT
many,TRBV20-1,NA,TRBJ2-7,CSARELRTKYWQYF,TGCAGTGCTAGAGAATTGCGAACTAAATATTGGCAGTACTTC
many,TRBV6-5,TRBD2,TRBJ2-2,CASSYPTSGVANTGELFF,TGTGCCAGCAGTTACCCTACTAGCGGGGTCGCGAACACCGGGGAGCTGTTTTTT
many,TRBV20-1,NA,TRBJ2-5,CSARDSGRETQYF,TGCAGTGCTAGAGATTCAGGAAGAGAGACCCAGTACTTC
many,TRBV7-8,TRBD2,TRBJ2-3,CASSLYLTSGSTDTQYF,TGTGCCAGCAGCTTATACCTAACTAGCGGGAGCACAGATACGCAGTATTTT
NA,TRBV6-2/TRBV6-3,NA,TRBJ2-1,CSSSRPQGSSYNEQFF,TGTTCCAGCAGTAGGCCCCAGGGGAGCTCCTACAATGAGCAGTTCTTC
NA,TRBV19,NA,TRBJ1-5,CASSNGVSAQPQHF,TGTGCCAGTAGTAATGGGGTGTCGGCTCAGCCCCAGCATTTT
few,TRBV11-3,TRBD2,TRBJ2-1,CASSLGLAGGDEQFF,TGTGCCAGCAGCTTAGGGCTAGCGGGTGGGGATGAGCAGTTCTTC
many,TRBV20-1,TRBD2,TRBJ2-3,CSASKREGTDTQYF,TGCAGTGCTAGTAAGCGGGAGGGAACAGATACGCAGTATTTT
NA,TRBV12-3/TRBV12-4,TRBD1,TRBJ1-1,CASSPTGRATEAFF,TGTGCCAGCAGCCCGACAGGGAGGGCCACTGAAGCTTTCTTT
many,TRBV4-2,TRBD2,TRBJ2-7,CASSQFQCGTSEEEQYF,TGTGCCAGCAGCCAATTCCAGTGCGGGACTAGCGAAGAAGAGCAGTACTTC
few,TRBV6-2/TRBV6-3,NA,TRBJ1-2,CASSYSIPGLGAGSNYGYTF,TGTGCCAGCAGTTACTCCATTCCCGGGCTTGGTGCGGGGAGCAACTATGGCTACACCTTC
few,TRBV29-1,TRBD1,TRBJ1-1,CSVELQGPLEAFF,TGCAGCGTTGAGTTACAGGGGCCTCTGGAAGCTTTCTTT
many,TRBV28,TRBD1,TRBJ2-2,CASSLLNSFWDRDTGELFF,TGTGCCAGCAGTTTATTAAACTCGTTCTGGGACAGGGACACCGGGGAGCTGTTTTTT
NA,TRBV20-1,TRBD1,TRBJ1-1,CSAFTGDAATNTEAFF,TGCAGTGCTTTTACAGGGGACGCAGCTACGAACACTGAAGCTTTCTTT
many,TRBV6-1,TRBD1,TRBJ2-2,CASSEAGQGTGELFF,TGTGCCAGCAGTGAAGCAGGACAGGGGACCGGGGAGCTGTTTTTT
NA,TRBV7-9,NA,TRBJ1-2,CASTLFSLDGGYTF,TGTGCCAGCACCCTGTTCAGTCTGGACGGGGGCTACACCTTC
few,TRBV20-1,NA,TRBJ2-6,CSALSTLTSSGAGANVLTF,TGCAGTGCTCTATCTACACTGACAAGTTCGGGCGCTGGGGCCAACGTCCTGACTTTC
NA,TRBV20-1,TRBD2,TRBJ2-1,CSARVTSGSSYNEQFF,TGCAGTGCTAGAGTGACTAGCGGGAGCTCCTACAATGAGCAGTTCTTC
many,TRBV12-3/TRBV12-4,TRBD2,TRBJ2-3,CASSSQLAGGADTQYF,TGTGCCAGCAGTAGCCAACTAGCGGGGGGGGCAGATACGCAGTATTTT
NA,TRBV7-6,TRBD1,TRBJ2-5,CASSSRGQGRETQYF,TGTGCCAGCAGCTCCCGGGGACAGGGAAGGGAGACCCAGTACTTC
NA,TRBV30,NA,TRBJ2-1,CAWSAQQGSYNEQFF,TGTGCCTGGAGTGCCCAGCAGGGATCCTACAATGAGCAGTTCTTC
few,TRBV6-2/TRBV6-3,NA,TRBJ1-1,CASEGALNTEAFF,TGTGCCAGCGAAGGGGCCCTGAACACTGAAGCTTTCTTT
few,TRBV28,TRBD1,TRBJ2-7,CASSFPDRPYEQYF,TGTGCCAGCAGTTTCCCGGACAGGCCCTACGAGCAGTACTTC